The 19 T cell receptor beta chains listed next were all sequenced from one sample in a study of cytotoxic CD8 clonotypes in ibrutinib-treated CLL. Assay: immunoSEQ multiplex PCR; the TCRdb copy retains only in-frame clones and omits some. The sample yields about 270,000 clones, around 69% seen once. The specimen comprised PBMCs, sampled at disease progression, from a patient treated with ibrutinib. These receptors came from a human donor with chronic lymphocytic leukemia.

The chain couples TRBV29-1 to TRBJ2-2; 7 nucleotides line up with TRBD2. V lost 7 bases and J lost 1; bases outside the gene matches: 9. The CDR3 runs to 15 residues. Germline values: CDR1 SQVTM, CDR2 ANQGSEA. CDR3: CSASGGEGNTGELFF. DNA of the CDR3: TGCAGCGCTTCAGGTGGGGAGGGGAACACCGGGGAGCTGTTTTTT.

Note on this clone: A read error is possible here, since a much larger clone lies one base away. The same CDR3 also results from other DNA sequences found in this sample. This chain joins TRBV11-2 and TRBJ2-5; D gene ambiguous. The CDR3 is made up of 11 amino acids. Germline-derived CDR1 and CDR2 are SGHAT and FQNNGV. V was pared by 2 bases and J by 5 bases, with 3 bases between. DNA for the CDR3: TGTGCCAGCAGCTTAAGGGAGACCCAGTACTTC. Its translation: CASSLRETQYF.

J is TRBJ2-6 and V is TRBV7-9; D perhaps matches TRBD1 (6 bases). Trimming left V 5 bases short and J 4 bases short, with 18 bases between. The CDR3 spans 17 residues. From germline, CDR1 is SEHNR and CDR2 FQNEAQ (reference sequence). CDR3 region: CASSRRPTGRGANVLTF. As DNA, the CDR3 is TGTGCCAGCAGCCGCCGGCCCACAGGGCGGGGGGCCAACGTCCTGACTTTC.

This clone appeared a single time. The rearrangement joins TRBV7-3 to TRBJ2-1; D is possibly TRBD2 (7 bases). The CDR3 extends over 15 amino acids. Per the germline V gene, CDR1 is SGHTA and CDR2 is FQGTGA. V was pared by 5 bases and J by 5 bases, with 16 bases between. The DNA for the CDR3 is TGTGCCAGCAGCCCCCGAGGGGGGGCCCACAATGAGCAGTTCTTC. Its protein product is CASSPRGGAHNEQFF.

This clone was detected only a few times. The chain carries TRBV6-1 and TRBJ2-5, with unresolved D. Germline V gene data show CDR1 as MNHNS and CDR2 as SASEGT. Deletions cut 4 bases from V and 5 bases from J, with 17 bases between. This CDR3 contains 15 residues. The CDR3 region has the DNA TGTGCCAGCAGTGGGGCAGTGGGTATCTGGGAGACCCAGTACTTC. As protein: CASSGAVGIWETQYF.

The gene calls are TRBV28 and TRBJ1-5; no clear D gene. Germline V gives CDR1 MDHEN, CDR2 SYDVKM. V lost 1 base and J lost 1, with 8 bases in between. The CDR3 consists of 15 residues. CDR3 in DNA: TGTGCCAGCAGTTTATTTTCACTAAGCAATCAGCCCCAGCATTTT. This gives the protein CASSLFSLSNQPQHF.

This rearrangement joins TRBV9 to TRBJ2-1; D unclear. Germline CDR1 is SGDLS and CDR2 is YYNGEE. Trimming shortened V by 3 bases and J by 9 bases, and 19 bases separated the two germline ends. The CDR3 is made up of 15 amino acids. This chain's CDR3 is CASSAFPRKGREQFF. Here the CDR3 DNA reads TGTGCCAGCAGCGCGTTCCCAAGGAAGGGCCGTGAGCAGTTCTTC.

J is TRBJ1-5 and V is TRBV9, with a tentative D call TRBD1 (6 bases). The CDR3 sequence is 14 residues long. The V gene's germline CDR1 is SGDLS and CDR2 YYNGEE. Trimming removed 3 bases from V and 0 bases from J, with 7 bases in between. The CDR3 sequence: CASSARGSNQPQHF. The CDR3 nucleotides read TGTGCCAGCAGCGCCAGGGGTAGCAATCAGCCCCAGCATTTT.

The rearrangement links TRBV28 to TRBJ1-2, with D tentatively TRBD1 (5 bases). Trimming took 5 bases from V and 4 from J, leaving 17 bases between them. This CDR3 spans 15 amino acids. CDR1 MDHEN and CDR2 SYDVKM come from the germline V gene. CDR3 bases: TGTGCCAGCAGTCGATCTTGGGGGGTGGGCTATGGCTACACCTTC. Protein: CASSRSWGVGYGYTF.

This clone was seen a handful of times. DNA for the CDR3: TGCGCCAGCAGCCAAGACTGGACAGGGCTGCACAATGAGCAGTTCTTC. Protein: CASSQDWTGLHNEQFF. This chain joins TRBV4-1 and TRBJ2-1, with 8 bases aligning to TRBD1. Trimming took 0 bases from V and 5 from J; bases not matched to a gene: 6. The length of the CDR3 is 16 residues. Germline assignment: CDR1 MGHRA and CDR2 YSYEKL.

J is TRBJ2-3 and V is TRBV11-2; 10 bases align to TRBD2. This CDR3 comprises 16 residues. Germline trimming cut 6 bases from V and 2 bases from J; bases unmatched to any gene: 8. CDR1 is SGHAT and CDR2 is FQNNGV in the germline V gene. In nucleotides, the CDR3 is TGTGCCAGCAGTCTAAGCGGGAGGGCGTTCACAGATACGCAGTATTTT. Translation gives CASSLSGRAFTDTQYF.

The CDR3 coding sequence is TGTGCCAGCAGCTGGACAGAAAACACTGAAGCTTTCTTT. Translating gives CASSWTENTEAFF. The chain is built from TRBV11-3 and TRBJ1-1, with a tentative D call TRBD1 (6 bases). The germline V and J ends were trimmed by 4 bases and 2 bases, with 8 bases remaining between them. The CDR3 extends over 13 amino acids. Germline CDR1 and CDR2: SGHNT and YENEEA.

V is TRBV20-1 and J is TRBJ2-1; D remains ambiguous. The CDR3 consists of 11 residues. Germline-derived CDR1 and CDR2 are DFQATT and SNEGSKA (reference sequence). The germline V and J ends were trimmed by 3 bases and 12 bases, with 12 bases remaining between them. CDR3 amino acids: CSARESAAQFF. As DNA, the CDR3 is TGCAGTGCTAGGGAGTCGGCCGCGCAGTTCTTC.

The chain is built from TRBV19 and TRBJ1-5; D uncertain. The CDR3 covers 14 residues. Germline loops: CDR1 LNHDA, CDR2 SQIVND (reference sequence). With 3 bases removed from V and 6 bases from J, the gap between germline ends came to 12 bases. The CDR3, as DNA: TGTGCCAGTAGTATTGGTGGTGTGGCTCAGCCCCAGCATTTT. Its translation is CASSIGGVAQPQHF. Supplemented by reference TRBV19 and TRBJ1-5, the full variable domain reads DGGITQSPKYLFRKEGQNVTLSCEQNLNHDAMYWYRQDPGQGLRLIYYSQIVNDFQKGDIAEGYSVSREKKESFPLTVTSAQKNPTAFYLCASSIGGVAQPQHFGDGTRLSIL.

CDR3 residues: CASSSLTDTQYF. In DNA form, the CDR3 reads TGTGCCAGCAGCTCCCTCACAGATACGCAGTATTTT. The gene calls are TRBV11-2 and TRBJ2-3; D remains unclear. The germline V gene has CDR1 SGHAT and CDR2 FQNNGV. Trimming stripped 4 bases from V and 2 bases from J, with 4 bases between. The CDR3 loop spans 12 amino acids.

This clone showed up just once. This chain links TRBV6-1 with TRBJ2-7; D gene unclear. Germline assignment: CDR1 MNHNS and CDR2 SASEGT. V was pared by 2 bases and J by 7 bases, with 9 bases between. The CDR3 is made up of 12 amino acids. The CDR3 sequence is CASSERLGEQYF. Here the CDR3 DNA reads TGTGCCAGCAGTGAACGGTTGGGAGAGCAGTACTTC.

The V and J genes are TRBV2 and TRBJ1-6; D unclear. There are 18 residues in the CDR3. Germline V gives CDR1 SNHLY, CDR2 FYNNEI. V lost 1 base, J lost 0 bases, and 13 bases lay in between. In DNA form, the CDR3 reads TGTGCCAGCAGTGAAGTTCGCGGCACCTACTCCTATAATTCACCCCTCCACTTT. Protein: CASSEVRGTYSYNSPLHF.

The CDR3 DNA reads as TGTGCCAGCAGCCAAGGGGGGTCTGGGGCCAACGTCCTGACTTTC. Translation: CASSQGGSGANVLTF. The chain has TRBV7-2 and TRBJ2-6; D could derive from TRBD1 or TRBD2 (6 bases each). Trimming stripped 5 bases from V and 1 base from J, with 9 bases between. Germline values: CDR1 SGHTA, CDR2 FQGNSA. The CDR3 contains 15 residues.

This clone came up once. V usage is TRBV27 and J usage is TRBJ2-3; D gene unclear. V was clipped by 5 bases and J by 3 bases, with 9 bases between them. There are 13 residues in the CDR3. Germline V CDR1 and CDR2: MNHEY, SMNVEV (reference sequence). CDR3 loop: CASSRTGTDTQYF. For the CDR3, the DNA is TGTGCCAGCAGTAGGACCGGAACAGATACGCAGTATTTT.